This entry lists 27 T cell receptor beta chains sequenced from one sample in a study of T cells in localized non-small cell lung cancer. TCRdb keeps only in-frame clones here, not all; method: immunoSEQ multiplex PCR. The table includes roughly 16,000 clones, about 88% detected once. The sample in question was peripheral blood, obtained before any cancer treatment. All receptors derive from a female donor of 60 years or more with stage III squamous cell lung carcinoma.

The chain employs TRBV28 and TRBJ2-1, with 8 bases fitting TRBD1. The CDR3 has 16 residues. V dropped 2 bases and J dropped 8; count of bases not matched to a gene: 11. Germline-derived CDR1 and CDR2 are MDHEN and SYDVKM. CDR3 sequence reads: CASSLRGAGGIHEQFF. The DNA of the CDR3 is TGTGCCAGCAGTTTAAGGGGGGCAGGGGGCATCCATGAGCAGTTCTTC.

The V gene is TRBV6-1, the J gene TRBJ2-5; a weak D match, TRBD1 (6 bases). This CDR3 has 15 residues. CDR1 is MNHNS, CDR2 SASEGT, per germline. With 5 bases removed from V and 5 bases from J, the gap between germline ends came to 18 bases. The CDR3 DNA reads TGTGCCAGCAGTACAGGACAGATTGATAGGGAGACCCAGTACTTC. Translating gives CASSTGQIDRETQYF.

V is TRBV19 and J is TRBJ1-2; D is unclear. The CDR3 sequence is 14 residues long. Germline CDR1 is LNHDA and CDR2 is SQIVND (reference sequence). Trimming left V 7 bases short and J 2 bases short, with 14 bases between. This CDR3 reads CASIQPAQNYGYTF. DNA for the CDR3: TGTGCCAGTATACAGCCAGCCCAAAACTATGGCTACACCTTC.

This clone is classed as medium-sized. The chain combines TRBV7-2 with TRBJ1-6; 7 nucleotides line up with TRBD1. The CDR3 spans 16 residues. In germline, CDR1 is SGHTA, CDR2 FQGNSA. Losses at the gene ends were 5 bases for V and 3 bases for J; bases not matched to a gene: 7. The CDR3, as DNA: TGTGCCAGCAGCCCGACGTGGACAGGCTATAATTCACCCCTCCACTTT. Protein: CASSPTWTGYNSPLHF.

The chain recombines TRBV28 with TRBJ2-3, with D perhaps matching TRBD1 (6 bases). CDR3 length equals 14 residues. CDR1 and CDR2 from the germline V gene are MDHEN and SYDVKM. V was clipped by 6 bases and J by 5 bases, with 15 bases between them. Here the CDR3 reads CASSLPWGQDTQYF. The CDR3 DNA follows: TGTGCCAGCAGCCTCCCCTGGGGGCAAGATACGCAGTATTTT.

This clone has more than one count but fewer than ten. The chain carries TRBV29-1 and TRBJ2-4; TRBD1 agrees at 7 bases. The CDR3 runs to 14 residues. Germline trimming cut 5 bases from V and 2 bases from J; bases unmatched to any gene: 6. The germline V gene has CDR1 SQVTM and CDR2 ANQGSEA. The CDR3 reads CSVREGGSKNIQYF. The CDR3 DNA reads TGCAGCGTTCGAGAAGGGGGCTCCAAAAACATTCAGTACTTC. The entire variable domain, with the rest obtained from reference TRBV29-1 and TRBJ2-4, is as follows: SAVISQKPSRDICQRGTSLTIQCQVDSQVTMMFWYRQQPGQSLTLIATANQGSEATYESGFVIDKFPISRPNLTFSTLTVSNMSPEDSSIYLCSVREGGSKNIQYFGAGTRLSVL.

CDR3 DNA: TGTGCCAGTAGCCTTCAGGGGGCTGGAAACACCATATATTTT. Amino acid sequence: CASSLQGAGNTIYF. The V gene is TRBV19, the J gene TRBJ1-3; TRBD1 matches at 7 bases. CDR3 size: 14 residues. Germline CDR1 reads LNHDA; CDR2 reads SQIVND (reference sequence). Unmatched junction bases numbered 4, after V lost 6 bases and J lost 2 bases.

DNA for the CDR3: TGTGCCTGGAGTGTGGGTCAGGGTAATGAAAAACTGTTTTTT. The encoded protein is CAWSVGQGNEKLFF. The V and J genes are TRBV30 and TRBJ1-4; tentative D call: TRBD1 (5 bases). Germline CDR1 GTSNPN, CDR2 SVGIG (reference sequence). Trimming took 0 bases from V and 4 from J, leaving 9 bases between them. This CDR3 has 14 amino acids.

This chain joins TRBV7-9 and TRBJ2-3, with D possibly matching TRBD1 (5 bases). Trimming stripped 1 base from V and 0 bases from J, with 8 bases between. The CDR3 consists of 15 residues. CDR1 and CDR2 from the germline V gene are SEHNR and FQNEAQ (reference sequence). CDR3 region: CASSLEAGSTDTQYF. The CDR3 DNA sequence: TGTGCCAGCAGCTTAGAGGCAGGGAGCACAGATACGCAGTATTTT.

This sequence joins TRBV9 and TRBJ2-3; 10 nucleotides line up with TRBD2. Germline V gives CDR1 SGDLS, CDR2 YYNGEE. This CDR3 region has 17 residues. The J segment lost 3 bases and the V segment lost 2 bases, leaving 9 bases of the junction unmatched. This CDR3 reads CASSVTPLAGATDTQYF. The CDR3 DNA reads TGTGCCAGCAGCGTTACCCCCCTAGCGGGAGCGACAGATACGCAGTATTTT.

This chain joins TRBV7-6 and TRBJ2-1; D is undetermined. V was pared by 0 bases and J by 7 bases, with 4 bases between. CDR1 is SGHVS and CDR2 is FNYEAQ in the germline V gene. The CDR3 is made up of 12 amino acids. CDR3 in DNA: TGTGCCAGCAGCTTAGCCGTGAATGAGCAGTTCTTC. Residues: CASSLAVNEQFF.

This clone was picked up one time. This chain uses TRBV7-6 with TRBJ2-1; no reliable D call. The CDR3 is 13 residues long. V gave up 2 bases and J gave up 0 bases, with 2 bases separating them. CDR1 SGHVS and CDR2 FNYEAQ come from the germline V gene. The CDR3 reads CASSLYSYNEQFF. For the CDR3, the DNA is TGTGCCAGCAGCTTATACTCCTACAATGAGCAGTTCTTC.

V usage is TRBV7-9 and J usage is TRBJ1-2, with a possible D match to TRBD1 (5 bases). The germline V and J ends were trimmed by 4 bases and 4 bases, with 19 bases remaining between them. Germline loops: CDR1 SEHNR, CDR2 FQNEAQ (reference sequence). This CDR3 has 16 amino acids. The CDR3 protein is CASSSDGTFTFYGYTF. The DNA of the CDR3 is TGTGCCAGCAGCTCAGACGGGACCTTTACTTTCTATGGCTACACCTTC.

This chain uses TRBV7-2 with TRBJ2-1, with TRBD2 matching 8 bases. Germline V gene sequence: CDR1 SGHTA, CDR2 FQGNSA. The trim removed 6 bases at V and 4 bases at J, leaving 8 bases unmatched. The CDR3 is 15 residues long. CDR3 loop: CASRYAGGSYNEQFF. The CDR3 DNA sequence: TGTGCCAGCAGATACGCGGGGGGTTCATACAATGAGCAGTTCTTC. The full variable domain, with the rest looked up from reference TRBV7-2 and TRBJ2-1, is GAGVSQSPSNKVTEKGKDVELRCDPISGHTALYWYRQSLGQGLEFLIYFQGNSAPDKSGLPSDRFSAERTGGSVSTLTIQRTQQEDSAVYLCASRYAGGSYNEQFFGPGTRLTVL.

This clone showed up just once. This rearrangement joins TRBV7-6 to TRBJ2-1; the D gene is possibly TRBD2 (5 bases). The V gene lost 1 base and the J gene lost 0 bases, with 10 bases spanning the gap. The CDR3 has 16 residues. Germline V lookup: CDR1 SGHVS, CDR2 FNYEAQ. The CDR3 region has the DNA TGTGCCAGCAGCTTAGAAGCGGTGAGCTCCTACAATGAGCAGTTCTTC. Translation: CASSLEAVSSYNEQFF.

The chain couples TRBV5-8 to TRBJ2-7, with a possible D match to TRBD2 (5 bases). Germline CDR1 reads SGHTS; CDR2 reads YDEGEE. V was cut by 0 bases and J by 1 base, with 8 bases left in between. This CDR3 comprises 14 residues. The CDR3 is CASSLARGSYEQYF. The CDR3 DNA reads TGTGCCAGCAGCTTGGCTCGGGGTTCCTACGAGCAGTACTTC. The whole variable domain, remainder taken from reference TRBV5-8 and TRBJ2-7, is EAGVTQSPTHLIKTRGQQATLRCSPISGHTSVYWYQQALGLGLQFLLWYDEGEERNRGNFPPRFSGRQFPNYSSELNVNALELEDSALYLCASSLARGSYEQYFGPGTRLTVT.

This clone was seen a few times. The J gene is TRBJ1-2, the V gene TRBV21-1; the D call of TRBD1 is as the table states it, not checked on the DNA. TRBV21-1 is described as a pseudogene. This CDR3 contains 20 residues. The CDR3 nucleotides are TGTGCCAGCAGCAATGGCACCCCCTGGCAGGGGGCCTTAGCTAACTATGGCTACACCTTC. Its translation is CASSNGTPWQGALANYGYTF.

The sample holds one count of this clone. The chain combines TRBV19 with TRBJ1-5; no firm D call. Germline lookup yields CDR1 LNHDA and CDR2 SQIVND (reference sequence). The CDR3 loop spans 18 amino acids. Trimming shortened V by 6 bases and J by 0 bases, and 21 bases separated the two germline ends. The CDR3 coding sequence is TGTGCCAGTAGCGCTGGAATTTTACCGAACAATAGCAATCAGCCCCAGCATTTT. As protein: CASSAGILPNNSNQPQHF.

The rearrangement uses TRBV29-1 and TRBJ2-3; TRBD1 might be the D (5 bases). The germline gives CDR1 SQVTM, CDR2 ANQGSEA. V lost 4 bases and J 2 bases, leaving 13 bases between the germline ends. The CDR3 sequence is 14 residues long. The CDR3 region has the DNA TGCAGCGTTGTAGGGGATGCTTTCACAGATACGCAGTATTTT. Encoded protein: CSVVGDAFTDTQYF.

The rearrangement links TRBV6-5 to TRBJ1-1; 10 bases map to TRBD1. CDR1 is MNHEY and CDR2 is SVGAGI in the germline V gene. CDR3 length: 14 residues. J was trimmed by 4 bases and V by 10 bases; bases with no gene match: 9. The CDR3 coding sequence is TGTGCCACCGTGGGGACAGGGGCGGTCACTGAAGCTTTCTTT. This encodes CATVGTGAVTEAFF.

This clone came up once. V usage is TRBV6-5 and J usage is TRBJ2-5; 8 bases are shared with TRBD2. The germline V gene encodes CDR1 MNHEY and CDR2 SVGAGI. There are 14 residues in the CDR3. J gave up 5 bases and V 5 bases, and 7 bases lay outside the gene matches. CDR3 protein: CASSRAGVGETQYF. As DNA, the CDR3 is TGTGCCAGCAGTCGAGCGGGGGTAGGGGAGACCCAGTACTTC.

The chain uses TRBV10-3 and TRBJ1-4, with D unresolved. The CDR3 runs to 15 residues. Trimming stripped 0 bases from V and 0 bases from J, with 5 bases between. The germline gives CDR1 ENHRY, CDR2 SYGVKD. CDR3 sequence reads: CAISESSATNEKLFF. The CDR3 region has the DNA TGTGCCATCAGTGAGTCTAGTGCAACTAATGAAAAACTGTTTTTT.

The chain uses TRBV7-9 and TRBJ2-1; 10 bases agree with TRBD2. The germline V gene encodes CDR1 SEHNR and CDR2 FQNEAQ (reference sequence). Unmatched junction bases numbered 12, after V lost 4 bases and J lost 3 bases. This CDR3 region has 18 residues. The CDR3 nucleotides read TGTGCCAGCAGCTCCCCTGGGCTAGCGGGGGTGTTCTACAATGAGCAGTTCTTC. Protein product: CASSSPGLAGVFYNEQFF.

The V and J genes are TRBV19 and TRBJ2-1; D gene unclear. Germline loops: CDR1 LNHDA, CDR2 SQIVND (reference sequence). This CDR3 has 15 amino acids. The V end was cut by 2 bases, the J end by 4 bases, with 12 bases between. As DNA, the CDR3 is TGTGCCAGTAGTATAAGTGCGGTCCAATACAATGAGCAGTTCTTC. It translates to CASSISAVQYNEQFF.

CDR3: CSVRDTPGTEAFF. The CDR3 DNA is TGCAGCGTAAGGGACACCCCGGGCACTGAAGCTTTCTTT. This chain uses TRBV29-1 with TRBJ1-1; the D gene is possibly TRBD1 (6 bases). The CDR3 covers 13 residues. Per germline, CDR1 SQVTM and CDR2 ANQGSEA. Trimming removed 6 bases from V and 4 bases from J, with 15 bases in between.

The genes are TRBV28 and TRBJ1-2; D may be TRBD1 (6 bases). The V and J ends lost 6 bases and 0 bases respectively, with 14 bases between them. CDR3 length equals 15 residues. Germline V gene sequence: CDR1 MDHEN, CDR2 SYDVKM. CDR3 coding DNA: TGTGCCAGCAGGAAAGCCGGGACAACTAACTATGGCTACACCTTC. Amino acids: CASRKAGTTNYGYTF.

This rearrangement joins TRBV19 to TRBJ2-1; the match to TRBD2 covers 14 bases. Germline CDR1 reads LNHDA; CDR2 reads SQIVND (reference sequence). The V segment lost 5 bases and the J segment 4 bases; nucleotides outside the gene matches: 4. The CDR3 runs 16 residues. The DNA for the CDR3 is TGTGCCAGTAGTCCTCGACTAGCGGGGGGGTACAATGAGCAGTTCTTC. Protein sequence: CASSPRLAGGYNEQFF.